A few counts support the clone carrying this TCR beta chain. The length of the CDR3 is 11 residues. Trimming removed 6 bases at V and 8 bases at J, with 11 bases between. Germline V gene sequence: CDR1 DFQATT, CDR2 SNEGSKA (reference sequence). TCRdb re-analysed the RT-PCR reads in MiXCR, keeping a single row per CDR3 protein. The table lists hundreds of thousands of distinct CDR3 sequences, roughly 17% of them singletons. The data derive from a study of patients and donors after allogeneic stem cell transplantation. The chain couples TRBV20-1 to TRBJ1-5; D gene ambiguous. The sample was blood, either unsorted or a sorted T cell fraction (not recorded which). This receptor was identified in a human donor who was either an allogeneic HSCT recipient or a stem cell or donor lymphocyte infusion donor (not recorded which). It is not recorded whose cells these are; they may come from a transplant donor. This chain's CDR3 is CSAKGSEPQHF. In DNA, the CDR3 is TGCAGTGCGAAGGGATCGGAGCCCCAGCATTTT.